This TCR beta chain was found in a study of technical replicates of blood from a handful of donors. Trimming cost V 3 bases and J 4 bases; bases outside gene matches: 27. This CDR3 comprises 23 residues. Looked up from germline, CDR1 is WSHSY and CDR2 is SAAADI. Clones were sequenced by immunoSEQ multiplex PCR, and TCRdb holds only the in-frame ones, with some missing. There are tens of thousands of clones in the sample; over 95% occur only once, and 0.37% lies in the top ten. The chain joins TRBV10-2 to TRBJ1-5, with TRBD1 matching over 10 bases. This TCR derives from a human donor in good health. Material: T cells isolated from PBMCs. The CDR3 here is CASSDAGQGVRGPRAGSNQPQHF. In DNA, the CDR3 is TGCGCCAGCAGTGATGCTGGACAGGGGGTGAGGGGACCCAGGGCGGGATCTAATCAGCCCCAGCATTTT.